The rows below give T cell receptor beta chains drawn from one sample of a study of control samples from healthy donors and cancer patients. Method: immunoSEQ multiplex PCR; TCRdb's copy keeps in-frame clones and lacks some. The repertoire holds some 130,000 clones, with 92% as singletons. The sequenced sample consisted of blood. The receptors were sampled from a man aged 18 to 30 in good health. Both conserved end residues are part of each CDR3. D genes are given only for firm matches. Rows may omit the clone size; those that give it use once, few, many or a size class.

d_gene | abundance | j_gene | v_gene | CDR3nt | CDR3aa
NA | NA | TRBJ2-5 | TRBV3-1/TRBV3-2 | TGTGCCAGCAGCCAAGTTAGGGACTTTAAAGAGACCCAGTACTTC | CASSQVRDFKETQYF
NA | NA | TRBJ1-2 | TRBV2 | TGTGCCAGCAGCCTGGGACCCTATGGCTACACCTTC | CASSLGPYGYTF
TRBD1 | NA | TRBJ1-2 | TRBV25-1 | TGTGCCAGCAGTGAATCCGCAGGGGGCGATGGCTACACCTTC | CASSESAGGDGYTF
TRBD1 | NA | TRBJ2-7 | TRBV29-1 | TGCAGCGGCGGACAGGGGGCGAACGAGCAGTACTTC | CSGGQGANEQYF
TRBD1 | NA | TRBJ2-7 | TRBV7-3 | TGTGCCAGCAGCGAGTCAGGGGGCTACGAGCAGTACTTC | CASSESGGYEQYF
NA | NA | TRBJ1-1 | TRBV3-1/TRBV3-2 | TGTGCCAGCAACACACTAGGCGGCAGGGAAGCTTTCTTT | CASNTLGGREAFF
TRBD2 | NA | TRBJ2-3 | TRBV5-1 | TGCGCCAGCAGCAGAGGACTAGCGGGGGGGCTAGATACGCAGTATTTT | CASSRGLAGGLDTQYF
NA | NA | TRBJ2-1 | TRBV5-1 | TGCGCCAGCAGCGTCCAGGGGGGATACGTGGATGAGCAGTTCTTC | CASSVQGGYVDEQFF
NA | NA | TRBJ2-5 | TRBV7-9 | TGTGCAGGGGGGGAGACCCAGTACTTC | CAGGETQYF
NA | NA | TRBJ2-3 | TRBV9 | TGTGCCAGCAGCCCAGGAGGGGGGGCGATAAATACGCAGTATTTT | CASSPGGGAINTQYF
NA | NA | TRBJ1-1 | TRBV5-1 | TGCGCCAGCAGCTTGGTAGGGAGGAACACTGAAGCTTTCTTT | CASSLVGRNTEAFF
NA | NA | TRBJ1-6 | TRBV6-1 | TGTGCCAGCAGTGAAGCGGGGAGGAATAATTCACCCCTCCACTTT | CASSEAGRNNSPLHF
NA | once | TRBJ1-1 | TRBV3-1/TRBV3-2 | TGTGCCAGCAGCCAAGATGGAAGGGTCACTGAAGCTTTCTTT | CASSQDGRVTEAFF
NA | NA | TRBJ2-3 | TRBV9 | TGTGCCAGCAGCGTAGTAGGGAGCACAGATACGCAGTATTTT | CASSVVGSTDTQYF
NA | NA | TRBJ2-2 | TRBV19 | TGTGCCAGTAGTATAGTTCTGGTTTCGAGGTACACCGGGGAGCTGTTTTTT | CASSIVLVSRYTGELFF
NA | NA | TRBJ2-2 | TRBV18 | TGTGCCAGCTCTTGGGACCTAAACACCGGGGAGCTGTTTTTT | CASSWDLNTGELFF
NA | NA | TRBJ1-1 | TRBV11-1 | TGTGCCAGCAGCCCAGCGACTCAAACTAAGGCTTTCTTT | CASSPATQTKAFF
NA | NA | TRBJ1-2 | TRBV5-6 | TGTGCCAGCAGCCGGGACATCGCGTCTAACTATGGCTACACCTTC | CASSRDIASNYGYTF
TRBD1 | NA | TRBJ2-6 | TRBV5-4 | TGTGCCAGCAGCGAGTGGGGGGGACAGGGTTCAGGGGCCAACGTCCTGACTTTC | CASSEWGGQGSGANVLTF
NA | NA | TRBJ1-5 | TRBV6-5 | TGTGCCAGCAGTTATGCCACATATCAGCCCCAGCATTTT | CASSYATYQPQHF
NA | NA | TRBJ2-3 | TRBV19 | TGTGCCAGTAGTATTCTAGATACGCAGTATTTT | CASSILDTQYF
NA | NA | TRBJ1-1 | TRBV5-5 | TGTGCCAGCAGCACACTGACGGTGGGGACTGAAGCTTTCTTT | CASSTLTVGTEAFF
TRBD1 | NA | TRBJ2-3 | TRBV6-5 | TGTGCCAGCAGTCTACAGGGGGCGGGTACGCAGTATTTT | CASSLQGAGTQYF
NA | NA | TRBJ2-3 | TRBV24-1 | TGTGCCACCAGTGATTCGCGGGGGCTCGGGAATACGCAGTATTTT | CATSDSRGLGNTQYF
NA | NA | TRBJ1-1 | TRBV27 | TGTGCCAGCAGATCGGGGAACACTGAAGCTTTCTTT | CASRSGNTEAFF
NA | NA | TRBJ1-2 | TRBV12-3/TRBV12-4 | TGTGCCAGCAGTGTTCGGGGCGGCTATGGCTACACCTTC | CASSVRGGYGYTF
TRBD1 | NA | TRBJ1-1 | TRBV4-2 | TGTGCCAGCAGCCAAGTAAACTTACAGGGGCTGAACACTGAAGCTTTCTTT | CASSQVNLQGLNTEAFF
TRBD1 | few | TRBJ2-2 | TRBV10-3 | TGTGCCAGCGCGACAGGGCAGAACACCGGGGAGCTGTTTTTT | CASATGQNTGELFF
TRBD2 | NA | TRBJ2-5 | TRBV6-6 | TGTGCCAGCAGTGTAGCGGGGGCCCTTCAAGAGACCCAGTACTTC | CASSVAGALQETQYF
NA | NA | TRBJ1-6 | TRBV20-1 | TGCAGTGCCGGGGGGTATTCACCCCTCCACTTT | CSAGGYSPLHF
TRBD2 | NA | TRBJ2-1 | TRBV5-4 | TGTGCCAGCAGCCGACTAGCGGCCTACAATGAGCAGTTCTTC | CASSRLAAYNEQFF
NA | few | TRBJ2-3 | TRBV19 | TGTGCCAGTAGTCAGCGTTCTGGCTCTAGCACAGATACGCAGTATTTT | CASSQRSGSSTDTQYF
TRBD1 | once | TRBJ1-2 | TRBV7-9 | TGTGCCAGCCGAGACAGGGGCGATGGCTACACCTTC | CASRDRGDGYTF
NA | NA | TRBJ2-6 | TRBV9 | TGTGCCAGCAGCCTAGGGAACTCTGGGGCCAACGTCCTGACTTTC | CASSLGNSGANVLTF
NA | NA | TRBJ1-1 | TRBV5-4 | TGTGCCAGCAGCTTGGGACAGATAAACACTGAAGCTTTCTTT | CASSLGQINTEAFF
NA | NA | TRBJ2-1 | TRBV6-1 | TGTGCCAGCAGTGACACCGAGGGCGGTTCCTACAATGAGCAGTTCTTC | CASSDTEGGSYNEQFF
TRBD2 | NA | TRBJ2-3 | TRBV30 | TGTGCCTGGAGTGTACTACTAGCGGGCACAGATACGCAGTATTTT | CAWSVLLAGTDTQYF
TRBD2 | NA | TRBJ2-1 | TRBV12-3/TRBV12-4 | TGTGCCAGCAGGGGGGGGAAGCAGTTCTTC | CASRGGKQFF
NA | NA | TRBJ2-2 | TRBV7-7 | TGTGCCAGCAGCCCGCGGGGTGCGACCGGGGAGCTGTTTTTT | CASSPRGATGELFF
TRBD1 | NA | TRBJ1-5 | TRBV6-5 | TGTGCCTCAAGAGGTAGACAGGGAGGCAATCAGCCCCAGCATTTT | CASRGRQGGNQPQHF
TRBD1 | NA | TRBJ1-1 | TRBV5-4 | TGTGCCAGCAGCCGGACAGGGTGGGGCACTGAAGCTTTCTTT | CASSRTGWGTEAFF
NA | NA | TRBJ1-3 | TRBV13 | TGTGCCAGCAGCTCCCTCACATCACTGTCTGGAAACACCATATATTTT | CASSSLTSLSGNTIYF
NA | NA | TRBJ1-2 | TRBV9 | TGTGCCAGCAGCGTAGCTGGGGGGAGGGATTATGGCTACACCTTC | CASSVAGGRDYGYTF
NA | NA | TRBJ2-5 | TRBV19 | TGTGCCAGTAGTATAGGGCGAGAAGAGACCCAGTACTTC | CASSIGREETQYF
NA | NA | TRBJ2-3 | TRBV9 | TGTGCCAGCAGCGTTTGGCGGGGACATAGCACAGATACGCAGTATTTT | CASSVWRGHSTDTQYF
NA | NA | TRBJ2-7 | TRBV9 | TGTGCCAGCAGCGTAGGTGCTGGTCCCTACGAGCAGTACTTC | CASSVGAGPYEQYF
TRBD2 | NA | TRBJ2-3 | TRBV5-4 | TGTGCCAGCAGCTTGGTCCCAGCGGGGGCCAGCACAGATACGCAGTATTTT | CASSLVPAGASTDTQYF
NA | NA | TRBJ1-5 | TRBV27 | TGTGCCAGCAGTGACCGGGCAGGGGTCAATCAGCCCCAGCATTTT | CASSDRAGVNQPQHF
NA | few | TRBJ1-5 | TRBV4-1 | TGCGCCAGCAGCGCCGGATTCAATCAGCCCCAGCATTTT | CASSAGFNQPQHF
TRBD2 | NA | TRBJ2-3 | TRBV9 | TGTGCCAGCAGCGCCGGGGGGGCAGGAGATACGCAGTATTTT | CASSAGGAGDTQYF
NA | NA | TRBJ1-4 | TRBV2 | TGTGCCAGCAGTGAAAAGGGAGGGGGAAAACTGTTTTTT | CASSEKGGGKLFF
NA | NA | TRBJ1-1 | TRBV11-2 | TGTGCCAGCAGCCAAGGGGGGGGTTTCACTGAAGCTTTCTTT | CASSQGGGFTEAFF
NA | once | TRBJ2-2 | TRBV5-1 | TGCGCCAGCAGCCTAGACCAGACCGGGGAGCTGTTTTTT | CASSLDQTGELFF